These T cell receptor beta chains were read from a single sample in a study of early T cells in non-severe SARS-CoV-2 infection. TCRdb redid the calling of the 5' RACE reads with MiXCR, one entry per CDR3 protein. The table lists just under 65,000 distinct CDR3 sequences, roughly 9% of them singletons. The material sequenced was whole blood, taken at baseline. These receptors all come from an adult who was a healthcare worker with PCR-confirmed SARS-CoV-2 infection or an uninfected control (not recorded which). The CDR3 runs from the conserved cysteine through the conserved F or W. Each record gives: V gene, D gene, J gene, clone size, CDR3 protein, CDR3 DNA. The D gene is left open where the match is weak. Clone size is given for some rows only: seen once, a few or many times, or a class if the clone is expanded.

>TRBV29-1|TRBD2|TRBJ2-7|-
CSVARGGYEQYF
TGCAGCGTTGCTCGGGGGGGTTACGAGCAGTACTTC
>TRBV6-2/TRBV6-3|TRBD2|TRBJ2-5|-
CASSPGLDQYF
TGTGCCAGCAGCCCCGGACTAGACCAGTACTTC
>TRBV7-2|TRBD1|TRBJ1-2|many
CASSLPGTGGNGYTF
TGTGCCAGCAGCTTACCCGGGACAGGGGGTAATGGCTACACCTTC
>TRBV5-1|TRBD1|TRBJ1-1|many
CASSLEGAGTEAFF
TGCGCCAGCAGCTTGGAGGGGGCTGGCACTGAAGCTTTCTTT
>TRBV4-2|TRBD2|TRBJ2-3|-
CASSQEMTTSGRLDTQYF
TGTGCCAGCAGCCAAGAGATGACGACTAGCGGGAGATTAGATACGCAGTATTTT
>TRBV7-9|TRBD1|TRBJ1-3|-
CASSPGRGQRNTIYF
TGTGCCAGCAGCCCGGGGAGGGGGCAGAGAAACACCATATATTTT
>TRBV3-1|-|TRBJ2-1|-
CASSQTLNGEQFF
TGTGCCAGCAGCCAAACGCTCAATGGGGAGCAGTTCTTC
>TRBV20-1|TRBD1|TRBJ1-4|-
CSARDRTGGDGKLFF
TGCAGTGCTAGGGATCGGACAGGGGGGGATGGAAAACTGTTTTTT
>TRBV12-3/TRBV12-4|TRBD1|TRBJ2-1|-
CASSLPAGGNEQFF
TGTGCCAGCAGTTTACCGGCAGGGGGAAATGAGCAGTTCTTC
>TRBV2|-|TRBJ2-7|few
CASRVEVYEQYF
TGTGCCAGCCGTGTGGAAGTCTACGAGCAGTACTTC
>TRBV6-5|TRBD1|TRBJ1-1|-
CASSVDAGTGNTEAFF
TGTGCCAGCAGTGTAGATGCCGGGACAGGAAACACTGAAGCTTTCTTT
>TRBV5-4|-|TRBJ2-6|-
CASSSRRASGANVLTF
TGTGCCAGCAGTTCACGCAGGGCCTCTGGGGCCAACGTCCTGACTTTC
>TRBV10-3|TRBD1|TRBJ2-1|-
CAMGTVTNEQFF
TGTGCCATGGGGACAGTTACTAATGAGCAGTTCTTC
>TRBV20-1|-|TRBJ2-3|many
CSAQRSSTDTQYF
TGCAGTGCCCAACGGTCCAGCACAGATACGCAGTATTTT
>TRBV20-1|TRBD1|TRBJ2-1|many
CSAETGIGNEQFF
TGCAGTGCTGAGACAGGGATTGGGAATGAGCAGTTCTTC
>TRBV4-1|-|TRBJ2-2|-
CASSQWAGANTGELFF
TGCGCCAGCAGCCAGTGGGCAGGAGCGAACACCGGGGAGCTGTTTTTT
>TRBV2|TRBD1|TRBJ2-3|many
CASSIRGLGDTQYF
TGTGCCAGCAGTATAAGGGGGCTTGGAGATACGCAGTATTTT
>TRBV7-6|TRBD1|TRBJ2-1|few
CASSARDRAYNEQFF
TGTGCCAGCAGCGCCCGGGACAGAGCCTACAATGAGCAGTTCTTC
>TRBV6-1|TRBD2|TRBJ2-3|few
CASRPGLAGGEDTQYF
TGTGCCAGCAGGCCCGGACTAGCGGGAGGGGAAGATACGCAGTATTTT
>TRBV20-1|-|TRBJ1-1|few
CSATNAGLNTEAFF
TGCAGTGCTACGAACGCGGGGCTCAACACTGAAGCTTTCTTT